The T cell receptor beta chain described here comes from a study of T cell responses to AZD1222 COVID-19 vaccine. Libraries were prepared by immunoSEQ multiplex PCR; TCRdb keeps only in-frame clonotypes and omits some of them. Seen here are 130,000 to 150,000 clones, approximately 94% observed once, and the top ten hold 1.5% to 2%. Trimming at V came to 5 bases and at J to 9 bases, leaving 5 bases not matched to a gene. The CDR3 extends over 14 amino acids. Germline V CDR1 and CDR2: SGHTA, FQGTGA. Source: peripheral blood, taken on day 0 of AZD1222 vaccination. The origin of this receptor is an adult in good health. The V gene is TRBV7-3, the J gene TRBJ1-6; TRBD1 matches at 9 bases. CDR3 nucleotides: TGTGCCAGCAGCACGGGACAGGGCGGTTCACCCCTCCACTTT. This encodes CASSTGQGGSPLHF.